One and the same sample provided the 18 T cell receptor beta chains below, sequenced in a study of identical twins. TCRdb fed the 5' RACE reads into MiXCR, producing one record per CDR3 protein. The repertoire consists of some 1,600,000 distinct CDR3 sequences, with under 35% occurring once and the leading ten covering about 0.3%. The sequenced sample was cord blood. These receptors were taken from a newborn girl in good health.

This clonotype was seen ten or more times. The chain links TRBV12-3 or TRBV12-4 to TRBJ1-4, with 8 bases aligning to TRBD1. The CDR3 is 15 residues long. The junction had 8 bases not matched to a gene; V was cut back by 6 bases and J by 5 bases. The CDR3 DNA follows: TGTGCCAGCAGGCCCCAGGGGGCTCCGAATGAAAAACTGTTTTTT. The encoded protein is CASRPQGAPNEKLFF.

This chain uses TRBV2 with TRBJ1-5; D possibly corresponds to TRBD1 (6 bases). The germline CDR1 and CDR2 sequences are SNHLY and FYNNEI. This CDR3 is built from 16 residues. Trimming took 2 bases from V and 3 from J, leaving 14 bases between them. The CDR3 is CASSERGGGPNQPQHF. CDR3 nucleotides: TGTGCCAGCAGTGAAAGGGGCGGGGGCCCCAATCAGCCCCAGCATTTT.

This clonotype showed up just once. The DNA of the CDR3 is TGTGCCAGCAGTTACTCCAGGGAGGGGAATTCACCCCTCCACTTT. This translates into CASSYSREGNSPLHF. The chain uses TRBV6-6 and TRBJ1-6; D is possibly TRBD1 (5 bases). Trimming left V 0 bases short and J 7 bases short, with 10 bases between. The CDR3 loop spans 15 amino acids. CDR1 and CDR2 from the germline V gene are MNHNY and SVGAGI (reference sequence).

This clonotype showed up just a few times. The chain couples TRBV27 to TRBJ2-7; the match to TRBD2 covers 10 bases. Germline CDR1 reads MNHEY; CDR2 reads SMNVEV (reference sequence). Trimming took 5 bases from V and 7 from J; bases not matched to a gene: 14. The length of the CDR3 is 16 residues. DNA of the CDR3: TGTGCCAGCAGTCTAGCGGGGGCCCTAGCAGGCAATGAGCAGTACTTC. Translation: CASSLAGALAGNEQYF.

V usage is TRBV6-4 and J usage is TRBJ1-6; no reliable D call. The V gene lost 5 bases and the J gene lost 6 bases, with 14 bases spanning the gap. The CDR3 has 15 amino acids. The germline CDR1 and CDR2 sequences are MRHNA and SNTAGT. CDR3 nucleotides: TGTGCCAGCAGTTTCGACCGGGAGCTTAATTCACCCCTCCACTTT. Protein: CASSFDRELNSPLHF.

Note on this clonotype: One junction end disagrees with the germline gene, perhaps due to a read error. This chain uses TRBV5-1 with TRBJ2-3, with TRBD2 matching 14 bases. This CDR3 has 17 residues. Looked up from germline, CDR1 is SGHRS and CDR2 is YFSETQ. The CDR3 DNA reads TGCTCCAGCAGCTTGGGGACTAGCGGGAGACCCACAGATACGCAGTATTTT. This codes for CSSSLGTSGRPTDTQYF.

As for this clonotype: A read error may account for a junction end that differs from germline. The genes are TRBV7-6 and TRBJ1-2; 7 bases match TRBD1. Germline lookup yields CDR1 SGHVS and CDR2 FNYEAQ. The CDR3 loop spans 16 amino acids. CDR3 region: CASNFRLDRINHGYTF. DNA for the CDR3: TGTGCCAGCAACTTCCGTCTGGACAGGATTAACCATGGCTACACCTTC. Filled out from reference TRBV7-6 and TRBJ1-2, the complete variable domain reads GAGVSQSPRYKVTKRGQDVALRCDPISGHVSLYWYRQALGQGPEFLTYFNYEAQQDKSGLPNDRFSAERPEGSISTLTIQRTEQRDSAMYRCASNFRLDRINHGYTFGSGTRLTVV.

This clonotype showed up just a few times. The chain links TRBV20-1 to TRBJ2-3; 12 nucleotides agree with TRBD2. The CDR3 contains 16 residues. Trimming took 3 bases from V and 1 from J; bases not matched to a gene: 5. Per the germline V gene, CDR1 is DFQATT and CDR2 is SNEGSKA (reference sequence). The CDR3: CSARPRLAGGTDTQYF. The CDR3 DNA reads as TGCAGTGCTAGGCCTAGACTAGCGGGGGGCACAGATACGCAGTATTTT.

CDR3 sequence reads: CASTPGGTYNEQYF. The CDR3 nucleotides are TGTGCCAGCACCCCTGGCGGAACCTACAATGAGCAGTACTTC. This chain joins TRBV12-3 or TRBV12-4 and TRBJ2-1; D gene unclear. The J call may not be correct, given that the DNA end is closer to TRBJ2-7. The CDR3 runs 14 residues.

This clonotype was seen more than once but under ten times. This rearrangement joins TRBV4-1 to TRBJ1-5; D is possibly TRBD1 (6 bases). V lost 6 bases, J lost 4 bases, and 16 bases lay in between. Looked up from germline, CDR1 is MGHRA and CDR2 is YSYEKL. The CDR3 contains 15 residues. This chain's CDR3 is CASRLDSLGNQPQHF. The CDR3 DNA is TGCGCCAGCAGACTGGACAGTCTAGGGAATCAGCCCCAGCATTTT.

This clonotype was detected a few times. V and J are TRBV4-2 and TRBJ2-2; maybe TRBD2 (6 bases). Deletions cut 0 bases from V and 3 bases from J, with 17 bases between. This CDR3 has 18 residues. Per germline, CDR1 LGHNA and CDR2 YNFKEQ. For the CDR3, the DNA is TGTGCCAGCAGCCAAGATGGAACGGGGGAACCGGACACCGGGGAGCTGTTTTTT. Its protein product is CASSQDGTGEPDTGELFF.

This clonotype was picked up a small number of times. This chain links TRBV6-6 with TRBJ2-2, with D perhaps TRBD2 (6 bases). Germline CDR1 is MNHNY and CDR2 is SVGAGI (reference sequence). The V end was cut by 2 bases, the J end by 6 bases, with 16 bases between. This CDR3 is built from 16 residues. DNA for the CDR3: TGTGCCAGCAGTTACCGGCTCGGGGGTAGTGCCGGGGAGCTGTTTTTT. This encodes CASSYRLGGSAGELFF.

In its sample, this clonotype was seen many times. This rearrangement joins TRBV27 to TRBJ2-7, with D unresolved. Per germline, CDR1 MNHEY and CDR2 SMNVEV (reference sequence). There are 13 residues in the CDR3. Trimming took 1 base from V and 0 from J, leaving 4 bases between them. The CDR3 reads CASSLWYSYEQYF. The DNA of the CDR3 is TGTGCCAGCAGTTTATGGTACTCCTACGAGCAGTACTTC.

The sample holds many counts of this clonotype. This sequence joins TRBV12-3 or TRBV12-4 and TRBJ2-3; 7 bases align to TRBD2. V dropped 6 bases and J dropped 3; count of bases not matched to a gene: 3. The CDR3 sequence is 13 residues long. The CDR3 DNA reads TGTGCCAGCAGGCATAGCGGGACAGATACGCAGTATTTT. Translation: CASRHSGTDTQYF.

V gene TRBV28 combines with J gene TRBJ2-7, with D perhaps TRBD1 or TRBD2 (5 bases each). The germline V gene encodes CDR1 MDHEN and CDR2 SYDVKM. Trimming took off 8 bases at V and 8 bases at J, with 16 bases between the two ends. The CDR3 contains 12 residues. CDR3: CASAEGPDKQYF. In DNA form, the CDR3 reads TGTGCCAGCGCTGAGGGGCCAGATAAGCAGTACTTC.

This clonotype was observed at least ten times. The chain has TRBV27 and TRBJ2-7; D not resolved. Germline V gene lookup returns CDR1 MNHEY and CDR2 SMNVEV (reference sequence). CDR3 length: 14 amino acids. V lost 4 bases and J lost 1, with 11 bases in between. This chain's CDR3 is CASSSYGESYEQYF. CDR3 nucleotides: TGTGCCAGCAGTTCCTACGGAGAGTCCTACGAGCAGTACTTC.

This rearrangement joins TRBV6-6 to TRBJ1-2; TRBD1 aligns across 12 bases. Germline CDR1 MNHNY, CDR2 SVGAGI (reference sequence). Unmatched junction bases numbered 4, after V lost 0 bases and J lost 8 bases. The CDR3 loop spans 15 amino acids. The CDR3 sequence: CASSYSGTGGRGYTF. The CDR3 DNA reads as TGTGCCAGCAGTTACTCGGGGACAGGGGGCCGGGGCTACACCTTC.

The J gene is TRBJ1-1, the V gene TRBV7-9, with a tentative D call TRBD1 (5 bases). CDR1 and CDR2 from the germline V gene are SEHNR and FQNEAQ (reference sequence). This CDR3 spans 15 amino acids. V shed 4 bases and J shed 3 bases, with 15 bases lying between them. Here the CDR3 reads CASSSWIGGDTEAFF. CDR3 in DNA: TGTGCCAGCAGCTCCTGGATCGGAGGGGACACTGAAGCTTTCTTT. Supplemented by reference TRBV7-9 and TRBJ1-1, the full variable domain reads DTGVSQNPRHKITKRGQNVTFRCDPISEHNRLYWYRQTLGQGPEFLTYFQNEAQLEKSRLLSDRFSAERPKGSFSTLEIQRTEQGDSAMYLCASSSWIGGDTEAFFGQGTRLTVV.